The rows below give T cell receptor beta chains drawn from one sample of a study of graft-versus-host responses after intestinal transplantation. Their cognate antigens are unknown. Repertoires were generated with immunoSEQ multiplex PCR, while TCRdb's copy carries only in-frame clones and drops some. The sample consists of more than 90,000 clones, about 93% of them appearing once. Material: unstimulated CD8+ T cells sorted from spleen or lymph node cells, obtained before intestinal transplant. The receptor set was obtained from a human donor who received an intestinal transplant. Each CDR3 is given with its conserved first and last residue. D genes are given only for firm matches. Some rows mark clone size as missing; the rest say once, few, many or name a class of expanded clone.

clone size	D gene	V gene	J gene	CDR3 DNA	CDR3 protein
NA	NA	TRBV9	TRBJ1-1	TGTGCCAGCAGCGTTGACAGCTACACTGAAGCTTTCTTT	CASSVDSYTEAFF
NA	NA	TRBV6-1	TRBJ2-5	TGTGCCAGCAGTGAAGCGGGCCTACTCCCGCAAGAGACCCAGTACTTC	CASSEAGLLPQETQYF
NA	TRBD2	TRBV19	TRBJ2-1	TGTGCCAGTAGTACCCGGGAAGCGGGAAGCTCCTACAATGAGCAGTTCTTC	CASSTREAGSSYNEQFF
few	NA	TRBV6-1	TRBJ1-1	TGTGCCAGCAGTGGAAGCTTCGGCGACGGGGTTAATACTGAAGCTTTCTTT	CASSGSFGDGVNTEAFF
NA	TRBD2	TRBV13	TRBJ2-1	TGTGCCAGCAGCTTTTATAGCGGGAGTAAGGATGAGCAGTTCTTC	CASSFYSGSKDEQFF
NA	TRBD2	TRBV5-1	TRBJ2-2	TGCGCCAGCAGCTCCGGAATGGGGGGGGGTCGAAACACCGGGGAGCTGTTTTTT	CASSSGMGGGRNTGELFF
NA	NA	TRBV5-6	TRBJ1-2	TGTGCCAGCAGCTCGACAGGAATTTCTGGCTACACCTTC	CASSSTGISGYTF
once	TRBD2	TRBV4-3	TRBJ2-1	TGCGCCAGCAGCCAAGACCCGACTAGCCGAATCTCTTACTACAATGAGCAGTTCTTC	CASSQDPTSRISYYNEQFF
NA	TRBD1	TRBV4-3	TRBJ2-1	TGCGCCAGCAGCCTCGGACAGGGGAAGGACAATGAGCAGTTCTTC	CASSLGQGKDNEQFF
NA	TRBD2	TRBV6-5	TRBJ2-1	TGTGCCAGCAGCCACGGGACTAGCGGTTTGGAGCAGTTCTTC	CASSHGTSGLEQFF
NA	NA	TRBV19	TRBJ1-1	TGTGCCAGTAACACAGGGTGGGACACTGAAGCTTTCTTT	CASNTGWDTEAFF
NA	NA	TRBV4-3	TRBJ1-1	TGCGCCAGCAGCCAAGGGAGTCGGACAGCCACTGAAGCTTTCTTT	CASSQGSRTATEAFF
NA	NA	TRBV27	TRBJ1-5	TGTGCCAGCAGTGAGGGTAGTTTGGGCAATCAGCCCCAGCATTTT	CASSEGSLGNQPQHF
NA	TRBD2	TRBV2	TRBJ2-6	TGTGCCAGCAGTGAAGAGGGACTAGGTGTAGGGGCCAACGTCCTGACTTTC	CASSEEGLGVGANVLTF
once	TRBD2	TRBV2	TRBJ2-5	TGTGCCAGCAGATCCTTAGCGGGATTGGAGACCCAGTACTTC	CASRSLAGLETQYF
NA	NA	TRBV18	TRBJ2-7	TGTGCCAGCTCGGATTACGGAGGGCCTCTCGAGCAGTACTTC	CASSDYGGPLEQYF
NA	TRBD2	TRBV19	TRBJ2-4	TGTGCCAGTAGTCCACCGACGGGGGGTCCGAACATTCAGTACTTC	CASSPPTGGPNIQYF
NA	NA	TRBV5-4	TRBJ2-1	TGTGCCAGCAGCTTGAATACGGGTCGGAATGAGCAGTTCTTC	CASSLNTGRNEQFF
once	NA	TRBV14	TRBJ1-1	TGTGCCAGCAGCCAAGGAGGCGAGGGCCCCTACACTGAAGCTTTCTTT	CASSQGGEGPYTEAFF
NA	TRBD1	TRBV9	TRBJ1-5	TGTGCCAGCAGCGTAGAACAGGGGGCCGATCAGCCCCAGCATTTT	CASSVEQGADQPQHF
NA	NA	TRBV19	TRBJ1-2	TGTGCCAGTGATGGGGGCCATGGCTACACCTTC	CASDGGHGYTF
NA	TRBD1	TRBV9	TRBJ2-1	TGTGCCAGCAGCGTTCCCGGACAGGGGAACTACAATGAGCAGTTCTTC	CASSVPGQGNYNEQFF
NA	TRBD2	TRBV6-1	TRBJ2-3	TGTGCCAGCAGTGACTTAGCGCTAGGACTAGCAACAGATACGCAGTATTTT	CASSDLALGLATDTQYF
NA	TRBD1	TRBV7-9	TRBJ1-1	TGTGCCAGCAGCTTAGCAGGACAGGGACCAGCTTTCTTT	CASSLAGQGPAFF
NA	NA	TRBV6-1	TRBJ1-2	TGTGCCAGCAGTGCATTATGGAGGCGGAGCTACACCTTC	CASSALWRRSYTF
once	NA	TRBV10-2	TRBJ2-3	TGCGCCAGCAGCGGAGTTAGTGAAACTTCCCATACGCAGTATTTT	CASSGVSETSHTQYF
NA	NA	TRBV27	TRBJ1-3	TGTGCCAGCAGCGCAGAAAAAAGCTCTGGAAACACCATATATTTT	CASSAEKSSGNTIYF
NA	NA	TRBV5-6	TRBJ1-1	TGTGCCAGCAGCTTGACCACAGCGGGGACGATGAACACTGAAGCTTTCTTT	CASSLTTAGTMNTEAFF
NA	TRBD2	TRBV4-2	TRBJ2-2	TGTGCCAGCAGCCCTGGACTAGCGACGAACGCCGGGGAGCTGTTTTTT	CASSPGLATNAGELFF
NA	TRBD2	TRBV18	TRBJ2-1	TGTGCCAGCTCACCAGGAGGACTAGCGGGAGACCTAGATGAGCAGTTCTTC	CASSPGGLAGDLDEQFF
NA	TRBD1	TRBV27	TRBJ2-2	TGTGCCAGCAGTTGGGGGACAGGCGGACGTAGGGAGCTGTTTTTT	CASSWGTGGRRELFF
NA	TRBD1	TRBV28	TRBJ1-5	TGTGCCAGCAGAGTTAGAGGGGGCGGCCATCAGCCCCAGCATTTT	CASRVRGGGHQPQHF
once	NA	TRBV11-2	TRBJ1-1	TGTGCCAGCAGCTTGGGGTCTCTAGGGGAAGGAGTGAACACTGAAGCTTTCTTT	CASSLGSLGEGVNTEAFF
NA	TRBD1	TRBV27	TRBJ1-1	TGTGCCAGCAGCGCATTAGACAGGGGTTGGTCTGAAGCTTTCTTT	CASSALDRGWSEAFF
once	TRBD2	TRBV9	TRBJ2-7	TGTGCCAGCAGCAAATCCGGGACTATGTCCTACGAGCAGTACTTC	CASSKSGTMSYEQYF
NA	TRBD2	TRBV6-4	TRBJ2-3	TGTGCCAGCAGGAACCGACTAGCGGTCGCAGATACGCAGTATTTT	CASRNRLAVADTQYF
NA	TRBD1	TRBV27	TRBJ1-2	TGTGCCAGCAGTTTATCGGCCCTGACAGGGGCAAGTAATGGCTACACCTTC	CASSLSALTGASNGYTF
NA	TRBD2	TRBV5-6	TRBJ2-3	TGTGCCAGCAGCTTGGAGCGGGGGGATAGCACAGATACGCAGTATTTT	CASSLERGDSTDTQYF
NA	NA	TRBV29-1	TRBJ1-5	TGCAGCGTGATGACGGGTAGCAATCAGCCCCAGCATTTT	CSVMTGSNQPQHF
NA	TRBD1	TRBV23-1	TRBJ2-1	TGCGCCAGCAGAGCTACAGGGGGATCCTACAATGAGCAGTTCTTC	CASRATGGSYNEQFF
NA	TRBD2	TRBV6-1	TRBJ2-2	TGTGCCGGCAGTGGACTAGCGGGAGGGAACACCGGGGAGCTGTTTTTT	CAGSGLAGGNTGELFF
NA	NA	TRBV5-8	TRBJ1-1	TGTGCCAGCAGCTTGGTGACAGGAGGGAACACTGAAGCTTTCTTT	CASSLVTGGNTEAFF
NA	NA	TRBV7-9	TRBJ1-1	TGTGCCAGCAGCTTAGGTAGGACAGCTAACACTGAAGCTTTCTTT	CASSLGRTANTEAFF
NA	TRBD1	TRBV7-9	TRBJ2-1	TGTGCCAGCAGCTTAGTAAAGGGGGCAAGTGAGCAGTTCTTC	CASSLVKGASEQFF
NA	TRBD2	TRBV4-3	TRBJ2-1	TGCGCCAGCAGCCAATTAGCGGGGGGGCATAATGAGCAGTTCTTC	CASSQLAGGHNEQFF
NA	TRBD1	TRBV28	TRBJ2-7	TGTGCCAGCAGTCTACAGGGGCCGACCTACGAGCAGTACTTC	CASSLQGPTYEQYF
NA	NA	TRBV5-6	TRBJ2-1	TGTGCCAGCAATCAGGGAGGCAACAATGAGCAGTTCTTC	CASNQGGNNEQFF